Listed here is a single T cell receptor (beta chain). What it binds is not known. Naive CD8 cells were CD45RO-negative, positively selected for CCR7, excluding terminally differentiated effector memory CD45RA+ cells. This sample is part of a study of shared clonotypes between healthy human individuals. Study at large: There were three CD4 naive, three CD4 memory, two CD8 naive and one CD8 memory plates per donor.

An assay was performed, and its level was deep. In the original workflow: Filtering of immunoSEQ junctional sequences could not match full-length read filtering. This table comes from immunoSEQ multiplex PCR, and its TCRdb copy is limited to in-frame clones, with some not included. V and J calls and clone size are those listed in that table; D and trimming were worked out from the DNA. The repertoire consists of around 2.1 million clones, with just over 90% occurring once and the leading ten covering 1.5% to 2%. Germline-derived CDR1 and CDR2 are SEHNR and FQNEAQ (reference sequence). This CDR3 region has 13 residues. Study-level findings and limits: Clonotypes shared by all four sorted-subset donors had higher generation probabilities than non-shared clonotypes.

This TCR derives from a man younger than 35 in good health. Some clones in this sample may be carry-over from other donors' samples. Sequenced sample: naive CD8+ T cells from PBMCs. The chain couples TRBV7-9 to TRBJ2-3; 7 nucleotides align to TRBD1. CDR3 sequence reads: CASGTGERDTQYF. CDR3 sequence (DNA): TGTGCGAGTGGAACAGGGGAGAGGGATACGCAGTATTTT.